This entry lists 26 T cell receptor beta chains sequenced from one sample in a study of T cell clonotyping in hematopoietic cell transplantation. Sequencing used immunoSEQ multiplex PCR; TCRdb keeps in-frame clones, though not all of them. The sample records some 40,000 clones, around 94% being singletons. Specimen: peripheral blood mononuclear cells. The source is a woman aged 50 to 65 in good health. Some clones in this sample may be carry-over from other donors' samples.

The chain is built from TRBV9 and TRBJ2-2; the match to TRBD2 covers 8 bases. Trimming removed 4 bases from V and 4 bases from J; junction bases left unmatched: 12. This CDR3 has 17 amino acids. The germline V gene encodes CDR1 SGDLS and CDR2 YYNGEE. The CDR3 nucleotides read TGTGCCAGCAGCCCGAAGACAGCGGGGGATTCCACCGGGGAGCTGTTTTTT. Its translation is CASSPKTAGDSTGELFF.

The rearrangement uses TRBV2 and TRBJ1-2, with 7 bases that match TRBD1. CDR3 length: 13 amino acids. CDR1 is SNHLY, CDR2 FYNNEI, per germline. With V trimmed by 4 bases and J by 4 bases, 3 bases remained unmatched. The CDR3 loop is CASSGGDSYGYTF. In DNA, the CDR3 is TGTGCCAGCAGTGGGGGGGACAGCTATGGCTACACCTTC. The full variable domain, completed using reference TRBV2 and TRBJ1-2, is EPEVTQTPSHQVTQMGQEVILRCVPISNHLYFYWYRQILGQKVEFLVSFYNNEISEKSEIFDDQFSVERPDGSNFTLKIRSTKLEDSAMYFCASSGGDSYGYTFGSGTRLTVV.

The V gene is TRBV6-6, the J gene TRBJ1-5, with D hard to call. Germline V gene sequence: CDR1 MNHNY, CDR2 SVGAGI (reference sequence). The CDR3 spans 13 residues. With 6 bases removed from V and 8 bases from J, the gap between germline ends came to 14 bases. In DNA form, the CDR3 reads TGTGCCAGCAGGGGTACAAATGGTAAGCCCCAGCATTTT. It specifies CASRGTNGKPQHF.

The sample holds one count of this clone. CDR3 region: CASSQTQGANTEAFF. The CDR3 bases are TGCGCCAGCAGCCAAACACAGGGGGCGAACACTGAAGCTTTCTTT. The chain combines TRBV4-3 with TRBJ1-1; TRBD1 matches at 9 bases. Germline V gives CDR1 LGHNA, CDR2 YSLEER. The V segment lost 2 bases and the J segment 1 base; nucleotides outside the gene matches: 2. This CDR3 comprises 15 residues.

V usage is TRBV7-2 and J usage is TRBJ2-5; either TRBD1 or TRBD2 may supply D (5 bases each). The V end was cut by 6 bases, the J end by 2 bases, with 13 bases between. Germline CDR1 is SGHTA and CDR2 is FQGNSA. CDR3 length equals 14 residues. CDR3 in DNA: TGTGCCAGCAGTCAAACCGGGGCTCAAGAGACCCAGTACTTC. It codes for CASSQTGAQETQYF.

The gene calls are TRBV7-2 and TRBJ2-7; tentative D call: TRBD2 (5 bases). Trimming removed 1 base from V and 2 bases from J, with 9 bases in between. The CDR3 totals 14 residues. Germline V CDR1 and CDR2: SGHTA, FQGNSA. The chain's CDR3 is CASSLGRDTYEQYF. DNA of the CDR3: TGTGCCAGCAGCTTAGGCCGGGATACCTACGAGCAGTACTTC.

The chain links TRBV5-1 to TRBJ2-7, with D uncertain. CDR3 length: 13 residues. With 3 bases removed from V and 2 bases from J, the gap between germline ends came to 9 bases. Germline V gene sequence: CDR1 SGHRS, CDR2 YFSETQ. CDR3 coding DNA: TGCGCCAGCAGCTCAGGACCAACCTACGAGCAGTACTTC. Protein sequence: CASSSGPTYEQYF.

The chain has TRBV29-1 and TRBJ1-1, with 11 bases matching TRBD1. The length of the CDR3 is 12 residues. V shed 2 bases, J shed 8 bases, and the junction held 1 base outside the gene matches. CDR1 SQVTM and CDR2 ANQGSEA come from the germline V gene. The CDR3 bases are TGCAGCGTTGAACGGACAGGGGGCGAAGCTTTCTTT. Translating gives CSVERTGGEAFF.

The rearrangement links TRBV5-3 to TRBJ1-2; 9 bases are a match to TRBD1. TRBV5-3 is assigned to the ORF class and has an uncertain function. V was clipped by 5 bases and J by 8 bases; unmatched bases: 7. The CDR3 covers 13 residues. The CDR3 reads CARRKGQGKGYTF. The CDR3 nucleotides read TGTGCCAGAAGAAAGGGACAGGGTAAAGGCTACACCTTC.

V is TRBV11-2 and J is TRBJ2-6; D gene uncertain. CDR3 length equals 15 residues. V was trimmed by 2 bases and J by 0 bases, leaving 5 bases between them. Germline loops: CDR1 SGHAT, CDR2 FQNNGV. The CDR3 region has the DNA TGTGCCAGCAGCTTAACAAGCTCTGGGGCCAACGTCCTGACTTTC. This translates into CASSLTSSGANVLTF.

The chain uses TRBV2 and TRBJ2-5; D gene uncertain. The CDR3 has 10 residues. V lost 5 bases, J lost 5 bases, and 3 bases lay in between. Germline V gene lookup returns CDR1 SNHLY and CDR2 FYNNEI. The CDR3 protein is CASSSETQYF. In DNA form, the CDR3 reads TGTGCCAGCAGTTCTGAGACCCAGTACTTC.

The chain recombines TRBV11-3 with TRBJ2-1; 9 positions match TRBD2. The CDR3 covers 16 residues. CDR1 and CDR2 (germline): SGHNT, YENEEA. The V gene end was trimmed by 6 bases and the J gene end by 9 bases; junction bases not matched to a gene: 15. CDR3 nucleotides: TGTGCCAGCAGTCCTGGCGGGGGGGCGGGTTCGGGTGAGCAGTTCTTC. This codes for CASSPGGGAGSGEQFF. The full variable domain, rest sourced from reference TRBV11-3 and TRBJ2-1, is EAGVVQSPRYKIIEKKQPVAFWCNPISGHNTLYWYLQNLGQGPELLIRYENEEAVDDSQLPKDRFSAERLKGVDSTLKIQPAELGDSAVYLCASSPGGGAGSGEQFFGPGTRLTVL.

The chain recombines TRBV4-2 with TRBJ2-1, with TRBD2 identical over 12 bases. J was trimmed by 9 bases and V by 4 bases; bases with no gene match: 7. Germline V gene lookup returns CDR1 LGHNA and CDR2 YNFKEQ. CDR3 size: 15 residues. The CDR3 protein is CASSRSSGGGREQFF. As DNA, the CDR3 is TGTGCCAGCAGCCGCTCTAGCGGGGGGGGGCGTGAGCAGTTCTTC.

The rearrangement uses TRBV18 and TRBJ2-7, with 10 bases fitting TRBD1. CDR1 is KGHSH, CDR2 LQKENI, per germline. This CDR3 has 17 residues. The V and J ends lost 3 bases and 1 base, in that order; junction bases with no gene match: 9. The CDR3 DNA reads as TGTGCCAGCTCACCGCAGACCCCGGGACAGGGGTCCTACGAGCAGTACTTC. Its protein product is CASSPQTPGQGSYEQYF.

The V and J genes are TRBV29-1 and TRBJ2-2; D possibly corresponds to TRBD2 (6 bases). The CDR3 covers 16 residues. The V and J ends lost 0 bases and 0 bases respectively, with 11 bases between them. From germline, CDR1 is SQVTM and CDR2 ANQGSEA. The CDR3 coding sequence is TGCAGCGTTGAAGATTTCGGCGGGACGAACACCGGGGAGCTGTTTTTT. Its protein is CSVEDFGGTNTGELFF.

The J gene is TRBJ1-2, the V gene TRBV28; TRBD1 is a possible D gene (5 bases). The CDR3 is made up of 13 amino acids. The germline V gene has CDR1 MDHEN and CDR2 SYDVKM. The V end was cut by 5 bases, the J end by 5 bases, with 12 bases between. CDR3 protein: CASSIRQLYGYTF. The DNA of the CDR3 is TGTGCCAGCAGTATAAGACAGTTGTATGGCTACACCTTC.

This chain connects TRBV7-6 to TRBJ1-2; perhaps TRBD1 as D (5 bases). From germline, CDR1 is SGHVS and CDR2 FNYEAQ. The V end lost 5 bases, the J end lost 7 bases, and 11 bases lay between the germline ends. The CDR3 has 12 residues. CDR3: CASSPGGGGYTF. In DNA form, the CDR3 reads TGTGCCAGCAGCCCGGGCGGGGGTGGCTACACCTTC.

The chain has TRBV7-2 and TRBJ2-5; D is unclear. The CDR3 sequence is 13 residues long. Germline V gene data show CDR1 as SGHTA and CDR2 as FQGNSA. V lost 6 bases and J lost 4, with 12 bases in between. The CDR3 spells CASRLGSGETQYF. CDR3 DNA: TGTGCCAGCAGGTTGGGTTCAGGAGAGACCCAGTACTTC. The whole variable domain, filled in from reference TRBV7-2 and TRBJ2-5, reads GAGVSQSPSNKVTEKGKDVELRCDPISGHTALYWYRQSLGQGLEFLIYFQGNSAPDKSGLPSDRFSAERTGGSVSTLTIQRTQQEDSAVYLCASRLGSGETQYFGPGTRLLVL.

The J gene is TRBJ1-5, the V gene TRBV6-5; perhaps TRBD1 as D (6 bases). This CDR3 comprises 15 residues. Germline-derived CDR1 and CDR2 are MNHEY and SVGAGI. Trimming removed 2 bases at V and 5 bases at J, with 13 bases between. The CDR3 sequence is CASSYDGQNYQPQHF. DNA of the CDR3: TGTGCCAGCAGTTACGACGGACAGAATTATCAGCCCCAGCATTTT.

The CDR3 DNA sequence: TGTGCCAGCAGCGCACCTTGGGGGGGCGAGCAGTACTTC. It codes for CASSAPWGGEQYF. The chain carries TRBV7-9 and TRBJ2-7; 7 bases match TRBD2. The germline V gene has CDR1 SEHNR and CDR2 FQNEAQ (reference sequence). CDR3 size: 13 residues. The junction had 7 bases not matched to a gene; V was cut back by 5 bases and J by 6 bases.

The chain employs TRBV4-2 and TRBJ2-6; D is undetermined. V was clipped by 4 bases and J by 0 bases, with 22 bases between them. The germline V gene has CDR1 LGHNA and CDR2 YNFKEQ. The CDR3 extends over 20 amino acids. CDR3 coding DNA: TGTGCCAGCAGCCTCCCGCCCCCGTGGCAGGCGAGCTCTGGGGCCAACGTCCTGACTTTC. It encodes CASSLPPPWQASSGANVLTF.

This chain uses TRBV6-1 with TRBJ2-3, with D unresolved. The ends were cut back, 8 bases at V and 6 bases at J, with 6 bases in the middle. CDR3 length: 10 amino acids. Germline CDR1 reads MNHNS; CDR2 reads SASEGT. DNA for the CDR3: TGTGCCAGCGTATGGGATACGCAGTATTTT. This gives the protein CASVWDTQYF.

The V call is TRBV7-6, the J call TRBJ2-7; 9 bases map to TRBD1. The trim removed 2 bases at V and 4 bases at J, leaving 3 bases unmatched. Germline lookup yields CDR1 SGHVS and CDR2 FNYEAQ. This CDR3 has 14 amino acids. CDR3 region: CASSLTGTGYEQYF. DNA of the CDR3: TGTGCCAGCAGCTTAACCGGGACAGGGTACGAGCAGTACTTC.

The chain combines TRBV4-3 with TRBJ2-5, with D possibly TRBD1 on 5 matching bases. The germline V and J ends were trimmed by 4 bases and 0 bases, with 9 bases remaining between them. The germline V gene has CDR1 LGHNA and CDR2 YSLEER. This CDR3 region has 14 residues. Written as DNA, the CDR3 is TGCGCCAGCAGCCGGACCAGGGACCAAGAGACCCAGTACTTC. It encodes CASSRTRDQETQYF.

The genes are TRBV7-8 and TRBJ1-2; 11 nucleotides agree with TRBD1. Per the germline V gene, CDR1 is SGHVS and CDR2 is FQNEAQ. V dropped 5 bases and J dropped 4; count of bases not matched to a gene: 0. CDR3 length: 13 amino acids. In nucleotides, the CDR3 is TGTGCCAGCAGCGGGACAGGGGGCTATGGCTACACCTTC. This translates into CASSGTGGYGYTF.

The DNA of the CDR3 is TGTGCCAGTAGTATAGATTCTAGGGGGACAGGGGTAGGTAGCGGGGCCAACGTCCTGACTTTC. Protein: CASSIDSRGTGVGSGANVLTF. The rearrangement links TRBV19 to TRBJ2-6; 10 nucleotides line up with TRBD1. CDR1 and CDR2 (germline): LNHDA, SQIVND (reference sequence). The V segment lost 0 bases and the J segment 4 bases; nucleotides outside the gene matches: 15. The CDR3 totals 21 residues.